This TCR beta chain was observed in a study of blood T cell repertoires in COVID-19. Looking at the study overall: Researchers got acute and convalescent COVID-19 samples from the United States, Italy and Spain. From T cells, B-cell-depleted T cells, or PBMCs came the material, which was cDNA or gDNA.

CDR3 length: 17 amino acids. Trimming cost V 4 bases and J 0 bases, with 19 bases left between them. Germline-derived CDR1 and CDR2 are SGHTA and FQGNSA. This table comes from immunoSEQ multiplex PCR, and its TCRdb copy is limited to in-frame clones, with some not included. The repertoire holds under 25,000 clones, with 85% to 90% as singletons. Sequencing was carried out using peripheral blood. The TCR originated in a woman of 80 years or more with acute or convalescent COVID-19. The rearrangement uses TRBV7-2 and TRBJ2-7; TRBD2 is a possible D gene (8 bases). Here the CDR3 reads CASSYTGQRGFSYEQYF. The CDR3 nucleotides read TGTGCCAGCAGCTATACGGGACAGCGGGGGTTCTCCTACGAGCAGTACTTC.